The TCR beta chain described here comes from a study of T cells in Graves' hyperthyroidism and ophthalmopathy. TCR beta CDR3 regions were amplified from RNA. During a first-round RT-PCR of the TCR CDR3, the HTBI primer set was used. TCRdb itself ran the multiplex PCR reads through MiXCR, one entry per CDR3 protein. The sample lists about 700,000 distinct CDR3 sequences, 14% occurring once. Patients between 18 and 65 years old had hyperthyroidism, newly diagnosed and lasting under 2 months. Broader study findings: Expanded thyroid clonotypes (above 0.001) were mostly also found in blood.

Remarks on this clonotype: What it binds is unknown.

Germline CDR1 KGHSH, CDR2 LQKENI. With 6 bases clipped from V and 5 bases from J, the junction kept 9 bases outside the gene matches. The CDR3 has 15 amino acids. The specimen was blood. The TCR comes from a woman in her late teens or twenties with Graves' hyperthyroidism. The chain has TRBV18 and TRBJ1-5; the match to TRBD1 covers 8 bases. The CDR3 DNA reads as TGTGCCAGCTCCTCGGCAGGGGGCGCGGATCAGCCCCAGCATTTT. As protein: CASSSAGGADQPQHF.